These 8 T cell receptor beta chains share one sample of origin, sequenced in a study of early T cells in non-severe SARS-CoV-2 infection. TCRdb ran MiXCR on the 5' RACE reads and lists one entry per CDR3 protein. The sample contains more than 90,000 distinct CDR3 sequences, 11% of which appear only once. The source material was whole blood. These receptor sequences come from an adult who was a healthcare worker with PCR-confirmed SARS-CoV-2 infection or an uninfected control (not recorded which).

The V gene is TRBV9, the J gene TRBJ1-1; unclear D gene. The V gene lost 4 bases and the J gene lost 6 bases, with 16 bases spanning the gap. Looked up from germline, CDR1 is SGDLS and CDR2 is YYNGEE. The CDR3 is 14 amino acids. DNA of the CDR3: TGTGCCAGCAGCCTTCATGGGAGGGAAGCTGAAGCTTTCTTT. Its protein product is CASSLHGREAEAFF.

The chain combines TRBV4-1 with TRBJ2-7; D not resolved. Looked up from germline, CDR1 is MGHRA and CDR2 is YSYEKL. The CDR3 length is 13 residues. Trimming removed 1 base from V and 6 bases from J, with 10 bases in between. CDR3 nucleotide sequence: TGCGCCAGCAGCCAAGGGTCGTCTCTCGAGCAGTACTTC. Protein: CASSQGSSLEQYF.

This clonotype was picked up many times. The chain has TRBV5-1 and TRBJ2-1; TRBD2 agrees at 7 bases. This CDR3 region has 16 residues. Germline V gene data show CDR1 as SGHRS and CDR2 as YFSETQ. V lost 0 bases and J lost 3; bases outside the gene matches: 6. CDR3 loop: CASSLGSSGDYNEQFF. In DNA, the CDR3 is TGCGCCAGCAGCTTGGGTTCTAGCGGAGACTACAATGAGCAGTTCTTC.

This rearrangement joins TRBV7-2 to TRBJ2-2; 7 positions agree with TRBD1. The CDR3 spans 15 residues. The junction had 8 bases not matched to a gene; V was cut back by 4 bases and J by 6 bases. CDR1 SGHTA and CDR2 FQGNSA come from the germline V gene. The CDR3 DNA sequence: TGTGCCAGCAGCTCACAGGGGTTTGTGCCCGGGGAGCTGTTTTTT. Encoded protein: CASSSQGFVPGELFF.

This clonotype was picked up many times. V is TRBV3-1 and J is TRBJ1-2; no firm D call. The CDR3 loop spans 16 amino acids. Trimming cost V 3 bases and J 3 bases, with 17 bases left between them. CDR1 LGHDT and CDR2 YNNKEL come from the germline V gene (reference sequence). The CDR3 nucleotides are TGTGCCAGCAGCCAGGAGGGAATTCAAGGCTACTATGGCTACACCTTC. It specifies CASSQEGIQGYYGYTF.

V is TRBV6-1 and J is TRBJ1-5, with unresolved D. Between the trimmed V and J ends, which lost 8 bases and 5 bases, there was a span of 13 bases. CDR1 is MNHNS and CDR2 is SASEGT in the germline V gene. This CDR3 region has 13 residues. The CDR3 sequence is CASAGEGYQPQHF. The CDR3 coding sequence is TGTGCCAGCGCTGGGGAGGGTTATCAGCCCCAGCATTTT.

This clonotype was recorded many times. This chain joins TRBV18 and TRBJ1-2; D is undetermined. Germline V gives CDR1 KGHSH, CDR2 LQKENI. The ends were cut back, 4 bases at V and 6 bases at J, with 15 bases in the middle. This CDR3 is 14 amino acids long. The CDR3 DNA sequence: TGTGCCAGCTCACTACGGGCGGGGAGCGATGGCTACACCTTC. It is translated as CASSLRAGSDGYTF.

The CDR3 DNA sequence: TGTGCCAGCAACAGCCCAGGAGGGGTCCCTGAAGCTTTCTTT. Amino acids: CASNSPGGVPEAFF. The chain combines TRBV6-1 with TRBJ1-1; TRBD1 is a possible D gene (5 bases). V was shortened by 7 bases and J by 6 bases, with 18 bases between the two germline ends. The CDR3 sequence is 14 residues long. Looked up from germline, CDR1 is MNHNS and CDR2 is SASEGT.